The clone carrying this T cell receptor (beta chain) was counted at least ten times. The data were taken from a study of glioma-infiltrating T cells. The iRepertoire nested amplicon-rescue multiplex PCR amplified TCR alpha and beta CDR3s from RNA. TCRdb independently ran MiXCR on the multiplex PCR reads; one entry per CDR3 protein. The table records around 390,000 distinct CDR3 sequences, around 38% of them present only once. This TCR came from a human donor with low-grade glioma or glioblastoma, undergoing nonglioma brain surgery, or in good health (not recorded which). Sequenced: glioma tissue, nonneoplastic brain tissue, or PBMCs (not recorded which).

This CDR3 is CASTARPAGGTDTQYF. The CDR3 region has the DNA TGTGCCAGCACCGCGCGGCCAGCGGGGGGCACAGATACGCAGTATTTT. V usage is TRBV27 and J usage is TRBJ2-3; 8 nucleotides match TRBD2. The CDR3 runs 16 residues. The ends lost 7 bases at V and 1 base at J; junction bases unmatched: 10. Germline-derived CDR1 and CDR2 are MNHEY and SMNVEV (reference sequence).